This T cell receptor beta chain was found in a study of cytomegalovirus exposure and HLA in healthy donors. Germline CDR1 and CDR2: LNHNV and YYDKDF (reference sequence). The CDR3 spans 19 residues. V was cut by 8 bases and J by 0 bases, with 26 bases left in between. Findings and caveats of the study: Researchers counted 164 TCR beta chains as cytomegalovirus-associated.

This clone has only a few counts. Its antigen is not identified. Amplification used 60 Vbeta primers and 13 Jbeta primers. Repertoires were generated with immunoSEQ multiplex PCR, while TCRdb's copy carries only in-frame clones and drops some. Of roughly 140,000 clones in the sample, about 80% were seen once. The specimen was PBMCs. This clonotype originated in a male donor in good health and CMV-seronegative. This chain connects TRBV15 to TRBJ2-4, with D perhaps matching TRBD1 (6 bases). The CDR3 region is CATPLRRDKDLLAKNIQYF. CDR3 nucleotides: TGTGCCACCCCTCTCCGAAGGGACAAAGACCTCCTAGCCAAAAACATTCAGTACTTC.